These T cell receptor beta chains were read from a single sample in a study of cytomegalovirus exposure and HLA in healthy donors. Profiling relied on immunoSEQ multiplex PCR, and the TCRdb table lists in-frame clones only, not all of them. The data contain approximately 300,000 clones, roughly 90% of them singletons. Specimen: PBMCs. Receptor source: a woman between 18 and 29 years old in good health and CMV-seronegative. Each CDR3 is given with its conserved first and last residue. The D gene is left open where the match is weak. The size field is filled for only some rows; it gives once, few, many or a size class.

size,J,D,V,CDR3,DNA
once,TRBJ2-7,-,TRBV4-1,CASSQITFDRMAYEQYF,TGCGCCAGCAGCCAGATAACCTTTGACAGAATGGCCTACGAGCAGTACTTC
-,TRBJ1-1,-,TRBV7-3,CASSFDEGTEAFF,TGTGCCAGCAGCTTCGATGAGGGCACTGAAGCTTTCTTT
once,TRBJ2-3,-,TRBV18,CASSPLLTDTQYF,TGTGCCAGCTCACCATTATTGACAGATACGCAGTATTTT
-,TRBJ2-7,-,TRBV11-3,CASSLTLGGAVNF,TGTGCCAGCAGCCTAACCCTCGGGGGAGCGGTGAACTTC
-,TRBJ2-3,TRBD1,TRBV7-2,CASGIQGADTQYF,TGTGCCAGCGGGATCCAGGGGGCGGATACGCAGTATTTT
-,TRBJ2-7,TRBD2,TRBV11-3,CASSSGGSSYEQYF,TGTGCCAGCAGCTCGGGGGGGAGCTCCTACGAGCAGTACTTC
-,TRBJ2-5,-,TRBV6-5,CASRPHSSVETQYF,TGTGCCAGCAGACCCCACTCCAGCGTGGAGACCCAGTACTTC
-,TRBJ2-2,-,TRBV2,CASSPRGLELFF,TGTGCCAGCAGCCCTCGAGGATTGGAGCTGTTTTTT
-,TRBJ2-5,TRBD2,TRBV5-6,CASSYGTSYQETQYF,TGTGCCAGCAGCTACGGGACTAGTTATCAAGAGACCCAGTACTTC
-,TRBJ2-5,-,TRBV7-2,CASSRDLQGGQETQYF,TGTGCCAGCAGCCGCGATTTACAGGGGGGGCAAGAGACCCAGTACTTC
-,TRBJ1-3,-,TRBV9,CASSITGFEGNTIYF,TGTGCCAGCAGCATCACAGGGTTTGAAGGAAACACCATATATTTT
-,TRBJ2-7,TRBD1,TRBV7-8,CASTPPAGGGEQYF,TGTGCCAGCACCCCCCCCGCAGGGGGCGGCGAGCAGTACTTC
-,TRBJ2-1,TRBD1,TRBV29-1,CSAHSSGTGGYNEQFF,TGCAGCGCCCACTCGTCGGGGACAGGGGGCTACAATGAGCAGTTCTTC
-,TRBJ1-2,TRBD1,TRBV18,CASSMGSQGDNYGYTF,TGTGCCAGCTCAATGGGTAGCCAGGGGGATAACTATGGCTACACCTTC
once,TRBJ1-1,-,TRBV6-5,CASSYSTGVGTEAFF,TGTGCCAGCAGTTACTCGACAGGAGTGGGAACTGAAGCTTTCTTT
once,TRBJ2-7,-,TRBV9,CASSVARSSYEQYF,TGTGCCAGCAGCGTAGCTCGGAGCTCCTACGAGCAGTACTTC
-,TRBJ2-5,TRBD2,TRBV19,CASSIGLAAQETQYF,TGTGCCAGTAGTATTGGACTAGCAGCTCAAGAGACCCAGTACTTC
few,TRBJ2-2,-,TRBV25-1,CASSDPKNTGELFF,TGTGCCAGCAGTGATCCCAAGAACACCGGGGAGCTGTTTTTT
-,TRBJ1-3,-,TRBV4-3,CASSQERAGGNTIYF,TGCGCCAGCAGCCAAGAGCGGGCAGGTGGAAACACCATATATTTT
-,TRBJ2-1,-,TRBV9,CASSGRDRASYNEQFF,TGTGCCAGCAGCGGTCGAGATCGAGCGTCGTACAATGAGCAGTTCTTC
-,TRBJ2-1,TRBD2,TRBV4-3,CASSQYGGEQFF,TGCGCCAGCAGCCAATACGGGGGGGAGCAGTTCTTC
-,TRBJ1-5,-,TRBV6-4,CASSKEGGSSQPQHF,TGTGCCAGCAGCAAGGAAGGGGGATCCAGCCAGCCCCAGCATTTT
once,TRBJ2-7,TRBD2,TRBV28,CASSSPFSAGVYEQYF,TGTGCCAGCAGTTCCCCCTTTTCTGCGGGAGTCTACGAGCAGTACTTC
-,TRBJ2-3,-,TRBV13,CASSSPNRLDTQYF,TGTGCCAGCAGCTCGCCGAACAGGTTAGATACGCAGTATTTT
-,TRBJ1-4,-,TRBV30,CAWSWPGRGKLFF,TGTGCCTGGAGCTGGCCAGGAAGGGGAAAACTGTTTTTT
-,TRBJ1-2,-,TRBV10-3,CAISEVPTGGSGYTF,TGTGCCATCAGTGAGGTCCCGACTGGGGGGTCGGGCTACACCTTC
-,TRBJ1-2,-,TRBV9,CASSASIEGGPYGYTF,TGTGCCAGCAGCGCTTCTATCGAGGGGGGGCCCTATGGCTACACCTTC
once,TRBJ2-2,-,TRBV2,CASSALSGDTGELFF,TGTGCCAGCAGTGCCCTATCAGGGGACACCGGGGAGCTGTTTTTT
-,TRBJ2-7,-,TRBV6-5,CASSYGRGALYEQYF,TGTGCCAGCAGTTACGGGCGCGGGGCGCTCTACGAGCAGTACTTC
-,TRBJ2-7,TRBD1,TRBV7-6,CASSSYRGPEQYF,TGTGCCAGCAGCTCGTACAGGGGGCCCGAGCAGTACTTC
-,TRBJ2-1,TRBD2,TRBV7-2,CASSSQAGINEQFF,TGTGCCAGCAGTTCGCAAGCGGGGATAAATGAGCAGTTCTTC